These T cell receptor beta chains were read from a single sample in a study of blood T cell repertoires in COVID-19. The repertoire was sequenced with immunoSEQ multiplex PCR; TCRdb's copy has only in-frame clones and lacks some. The sample lists roughly 130,000 clones, about 79% occurring once. The sample was peripheral blood. Receptor source: a woman aged 50 to 60 with acute or convalescent COVID-19. Both conserved end residues are part of each CDR3. A D gene is named only where the DNA matches it firmly. Rows give clone size only sometimes, using once, few, many, or a class for an expanded clone.

NA | NA | TRBJ2-7 | TRBV6-4 | TGTGCCAGCAGCGCAGTGATGGGCAGGTACGAGCAGTACTTC | CASSAVMGRYEQYF
NA | NA | TRBJ1-1 | TRBV29-1 | TGCAGCGTTGCAGCAGGGGTGAACACTGAAGCTTTCTTT | CSVAAGVNTEAFF
TRBD1 | once | TRBJ1-5 | TRBV18 | TGTGCCAGCTCACCGGTGACAGGGGGCAATCAGCCCCAGCATTTT | CASSPVTGGNQPQHF
TRBD2 | NA | TRBJ2-1 | TRBV9 | TGTGCCAGCAGCCCCACAACAAGGTCTAGCGGGGGGGCGTACAATGAGCAGTTCTTC | CASSPTTRSSGGAYNEQFF
TRBD1 | NA | TRBJ2-3 | TRBV9 | TGTGCCAGCAGCCTTGAGGACAGGGGCGGCACAGATACGCAGTATTTT | CASSLEDRGGTDTQYF
NA | once | TRBJ2-2 | TRBV6-1 | TGTGCCAGCAGTGCCAAGACCCCGACAGTCGCGAACACCGGGGAGCTGTTTTTT | CASSAKTPTVANTGELFF
NA | once | TRBJ1-5 | TRBV4-1 | TGCGCCAGCAGCCAAGTTTCTGGGGGGGGCAATCAGCCCCAGCATTTT | CASSQVSGGGNQPQHF
TRBD1 | NA | TRBJ1-5 | TRBV30 | TGTGCCTGGAGCTTACAGGGGAATCAGCCCCAGCATTTT | CAWSLQGNQPQHF
TRBD1 | few | TRBJ2-1 | TRBV9 | TGTGCCAGCAGCCCCGACCCGGGACAGGGGGCCCATGAGCAGTTCTTC | CASSPDPGQGAHEQFF
NA | NA | TRBJ1-6 | TRBV2 | TGTGCCAGCAGTGCTTCAGGGTTTTCCTATAATTCACCCCTCCACTTT | CASSASGFSYNSPLHF